A single sample is the source of the 5 T cell receptor beta chains below, sequenced in a study of blood T cell repertoires in COVID-19. Profiling relied on immunoSEQ multiplex PCR, and the TCRdb table lists in-frame clones only, not all of them. The table records 380,000 or so clones, 75% to 90% of them present only once. Sequencing was performed on peripheral blood. These receptors originate from a woman aged 55-75 years with COVID-19, enrolled during active disease.

Concerning this clone itself: The junction departs from germline at one end; a sequencing error may be responsible. This chain uses TRBV7-8 with TRBJ2-7; 9 bases align to TRBD2. The CDR3 loop spans 13 amino acids. Germline-derived CDR1 and CDR2 are SGHVS and FQNEAQ. The CDR3 loop reads CASSLAGLYEQYF. For the CDR3, the DNA is TGTGCGAGCAGCCTAGCGGGGCTTTACGAGCAGTACTTC.

The CDR3 nucleotides read TGCGCCAGCAGCCCGACAGGGTGGTCCTATAATTCACCCCTCCACTTT. This codes for CASSPTGWSYNSPLHF. The gene calls are TRBV5-1 and TRBJ1-6; TRBD1 agrees at 7 bases. V was clipped by 4 bases and J by 1 base; unmatched bases: 5. The CDR3 extends over 16 amino acids. Germline CDR1 SGHRS, CDR2 YFSETQ.

The chain joins TRBV7-2 to TRBJ2-1; 8 bases fit TRBD2. Losses at the gene ends were 1 base for V and 9 bases for J; bases not matched to a gene: 5. The CDR3 is made up of 14 amino acids. Germline-derived CDR1 and CDR2 are SGHTA and FQGNSA. For the CDR3, the DNA is TGTGCCAGCAGCTTAGAACGGGGGGGCGGTGAGCAGTTCTTC. Encoded protein: CASSLERGGGEQFF.

The chain uses TRBV6-5 and TRBJ1-2; D is unresolved. The V gene lost 5 bases and the J gene lost 4 bases, with 14 bases spanning the gap. The CDR3 extends over 14 amino acids. Germline V gene data show CDR1 as MNHEY and CDR2 as SVGAGI. For the CDR3, the DNA is TGTGCCAGCAGTACTTCAAAAAACAGCTATGGCTACACCTTC. This encodes CASSTSKNSYGYTF.

The rearrangement links TRBV19 to TRBJ2-7; TRBD2 is a possible D gene (6 bases). Looked up from germline, CDR1 is LNHDA and CDR2 is SQIVND (reference sequence). The CDR3 has 15 amino acids. The V and J ends lost 5 bases and 3 bases respectively, with 17 bases between them. The CDR3 loop is CASSVRLGLHYEQYF. CDR3 sequence (DNA): TGTGCCAGTAGTGTCCGACTAGGATTGCACTACGAGCAGTACTTC.